One T cell receptor (beta chain) is described in this entry. Antigen: not known. Generated by immunoSEQ multiplex PCR, the TCRdb table keeps only in-frame clones and is missing some. The sample lists 66,000 or so clones; 75% to 90% were seen once. The data stem from a study of OX40 agonist ivuxolimab in advanced cancers. About the research overall: Partial responses were achieved by three patients, of whom one had hepatocellular carcinoma and two had cutaneous melanoma.

General observations from the study: Also present in some nonresponders was a low level of normalized T-cell clonal expansion. The study observed clonal expansion of CD4+ and CD8+ blood T cells by week 6 at 0.1 to 3.0 mg/kg.

From germline, CDR1 is MNHEY and CDR2 SVGAGI. V gave up 6 bases and J gave up 10 bases; unmatched junction bases: 6. The CDR3 length is 13 residues. Autoimmune disease history or systemic immunosuppression was exclusionary. The chain employs TRBV6-5 and TRBJ2-1; the match to TRBD2 covers 10 bases. This specimen was CD4+ or CD8+ T cells sorted from blood, taken in a trial of the OX40 agonist ivuxolimab. This receptor was obtained from an adult with an advanced solid tumor such as melanoma, head and neck, liver or kidney cancer. The CDR3 region is CASRGGTSDEQFF. DNA for the CDR3: TGTGCCAGCAGGGGCGGGACTAGCGACGAGCAGTTCTTC.